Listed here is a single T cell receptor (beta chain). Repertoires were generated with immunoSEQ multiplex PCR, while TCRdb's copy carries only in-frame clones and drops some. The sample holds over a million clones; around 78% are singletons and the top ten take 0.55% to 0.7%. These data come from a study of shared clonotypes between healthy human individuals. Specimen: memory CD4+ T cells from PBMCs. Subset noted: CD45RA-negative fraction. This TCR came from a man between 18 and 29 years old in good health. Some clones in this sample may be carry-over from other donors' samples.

The CDR3: CASSSLRGAAEAFF. In DNA, the CDR3 is TGTGCCAGCAGCTCGCTCAGGGGGGCGGCTGAAGCTTTCTTT. The gene calls are TRBV11-2 and TRBJ1-1; 7 bases match TRBD1. The CDR3 has 14 amino acids. CDR1 SGHAT and CDR2 FQNNGV come from the germline V gene. V trimming: 4 bases; J trimming: 6 bases; junction bases outside the gene matches: 8.